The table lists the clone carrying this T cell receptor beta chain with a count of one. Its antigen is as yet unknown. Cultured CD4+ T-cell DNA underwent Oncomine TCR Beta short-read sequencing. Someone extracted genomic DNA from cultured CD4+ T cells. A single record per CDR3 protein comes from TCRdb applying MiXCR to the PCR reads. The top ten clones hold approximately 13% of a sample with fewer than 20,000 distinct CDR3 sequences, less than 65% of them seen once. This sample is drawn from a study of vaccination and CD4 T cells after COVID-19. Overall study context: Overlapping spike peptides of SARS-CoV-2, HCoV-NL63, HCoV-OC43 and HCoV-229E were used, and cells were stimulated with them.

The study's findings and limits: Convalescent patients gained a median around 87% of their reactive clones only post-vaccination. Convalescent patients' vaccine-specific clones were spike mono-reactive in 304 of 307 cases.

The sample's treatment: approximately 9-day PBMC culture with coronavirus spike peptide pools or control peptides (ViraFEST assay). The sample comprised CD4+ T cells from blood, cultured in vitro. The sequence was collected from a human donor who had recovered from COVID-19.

The CDR3 nucleotides read TGTGCCAGCAGCCCACCCGACAGGCCTAACTATGGCTACACCTTC. This codes for CASSPPDRPNYGYTF. The V gene is TRBV7-8, the J gene TRBJ1-2; possibly TRBD1 for D (6 bases). The CDR3 has 15 residues. V was cut by 5 bases and J by 0 bases, with 13 bases left in between. CDR1 SGHVS and CDR2 FQNEAQ come from the germline V gene.